The rows below give T cell receptor beta chains drawn from one sample of a study of blood T cell repertoires in COVID-19. Assay used: immunoSEQ multiplex PCR; TCRdb lists only in-frame clones, some missing. The sample includes over 150,000 clones, about 88% of them seen just once. Input material: peripheral blood. Source of these receptors: a man between 18 and 29 years old who had recovered from COVID-19. CDR3s include the opening cysteine and the closing phenylalanine or tryptophan.

J gene: TRBJ2-1
V gene: TRBV28
CDR3 protein: CASSLGLAGVVNEQFF

J gene: TRBJ1-6
V gene: TRBV23-1
CDR3 protein: CASRRSGVNSPLHF

J gene: TRBJ1-1
V gene: TRBV24-1
CDR3 protein: CATSTGMNTEAFF

J gene: TRBJ2-2
V gene: TRBV4-3
CDR3 protein: CASSQVGETGNTGELFF

J gene: TRBJ2-3
V gene: TRBV2
CDR3 protein: CASSEWGTSGISDTQYF

J gene: TRBJ2-1
V gene: TRBV6-2/TRBV6-3
CDR3 protein: CASSFQYNEQFF

J gene: TRBJ2-5
V gene: TRBV20-1
CDR3 protein: CSASRGTQYF

J gene: TRBJ1-1
V gene: TRBV6-5
CDR3 protein: CASSYSKHAGKAFF

J gene: TRBJ1-6
V gene: TRBV6-2/TRBV6-3
CDR3 protein: CASSYSVGGNTPLHF

J gene: TRBJ2-7
V gene: TRBV10-3
CDR3 protein: CAISDSAGSSSYEQYF

J gene: TRBJ2-5
V gene: TRBV24-1
CDR3 protein: CATSEGKSGTSGKETQYF

J gene: TRBJ1-4
V gene: TRBV5-6
CDR3 protein: CASSFGTENEKLFF

J gene: TRBJ2-7
V gene: TRBV6-2/TRBV6-3
CDR3 protein: CASSFWDSSYEQYF